The clone carrying this T cell receptor beta chain was counted only a few times. Its cognate antigen is unknown. These data originate in a study of T-cell memory formation after mild COVID-19. Study results and caveats: Contracting CD4+ clones lay largely in CM and EM, with CD8+ ones residing in EMRA.

TCRdb reprocessed the 5' RACE reads via MiXCR and lists one record per CDR3 protein. The sample carries 40,000 to 55,000 distinct CDR3 sequences, 12% recorded once. Germline V gene sequence: CDR1 MNHEY, CDR2 SVGAGI. Trimming removed 3 bases from V and 4 bases from J, with 9 bases in between. This CDR3 region has 13 residues. This clonotype originated in a man aged 18 to 30 who had mild COVID-19 (a few samples of this study predate the infection). Cell type and time point are not known. The sample consisted of PBMCs or a T cell subset sorted from them (not recorded which). The rearrangement joins TRBV6-5 to TRBJ2-5, with D unresolved. The CDR3 is CASSYARAETQYF. The CDR3 region has the DNA TGTGCCAGCAGTTATGCCCGCGCAGAGACCCAGTACTTC.